This TCR beta chain was sequenced during a study of blood T cell repertoires in COVID-19 (TCRdb year 2020). About the investigation overall: Samples covering the acute and convalescent phases of COVID-19 were provided by collaborators in the United States, Italy and Spain. The prospective study material was composed of cDNA or gDNA derived from T cells, B-cell-depleted T cells, or PBMCs. Deeply sampled blood TCRbeta repertoires from subjects exposed to, actively infected with, or recovered from COVID-19 were included in the dataset. The repertoires were released in a freely available public database meant as a resource for research on the immune response to SARS-CoV-2. The samples were drawn from the first 160 participants of the ongoing ImmuneRACE study and from 1,254 subjects provided by 6 global collaborators. Sample metadata almost always included a de-identified subject ID, COVID-19 status, age in years and sex. Where available, HLA class I and class II types were obtained from metadata supplied by the sample provider rather than from assay-based typing.

Comment on this clone: Its antigen is still unknown. The sample holds no much larger clone one base away, and base qualities are not on file.

General study outcomes and caveats: The amount of clinical and demographic metadata varied by source and participant and was provided uncurated.

Each collaborating institution followed its own protocols to collect whole blood in K2EDTA tubes. For TCRbeta analysis, collaborators shipped samples as frozen whole blood, isolated PBMCs, or DNA extracted from either of those sample types. The immunoSEQ Assay, a bias-controlled multiplex PCR, was used to amplify TCRbeta CDR3 regions from genomic DNA. The paper's processing steps were these. Within the assay, amplification of reference gene primers was used to estimate how many nucleated cells each sample contained. To quantify the absolute abundance of each unique TCRbeta CDR3 rearrangement, sequence reads were collapsed and filtered. For each sample, productive Simpson clonality was calculated as the square root of Simpson's diversity index over productive rearrangements. TCRdb carries this immuneACCESS record with in-frame sequences only. Its versions omit some clonotypes, under half of them owing to an unresolved V gene in the studies checked, with the rest unexplained. V, J and clone size are those of that table, while D and trimming were read from the DNA. This sample has about 100,000 clones in its table, and 82% of those were observed once. The top ten clones comprise 4% to 6% of the sample.

The V end loses 8 bases and the J end loses 5 bases, and a stretch of 10 bases separates them. The CDR3 numbers 12 residues from cysteine through phenylalanine. The entry retains the CDR3 DNA only, 36 bases that are in frame from base 1. The germline V gene (reference sequence) provides CDR1 GTSNPN and CDR2 SVGIG. The rearranged chain carries TRBV30 and TRBJ1-6; the D gene is possibly TRBD1, with 5 bases matching. Sequenced material: peripheral blood. This clonotype originated in a man aged 55-75 years with acute or convalescent COVID-19. The base sequence is TGTGCCAACGGCAGGGATAATTCACCCCTCCACTTT. This encodes CANGRDNSPLHF.